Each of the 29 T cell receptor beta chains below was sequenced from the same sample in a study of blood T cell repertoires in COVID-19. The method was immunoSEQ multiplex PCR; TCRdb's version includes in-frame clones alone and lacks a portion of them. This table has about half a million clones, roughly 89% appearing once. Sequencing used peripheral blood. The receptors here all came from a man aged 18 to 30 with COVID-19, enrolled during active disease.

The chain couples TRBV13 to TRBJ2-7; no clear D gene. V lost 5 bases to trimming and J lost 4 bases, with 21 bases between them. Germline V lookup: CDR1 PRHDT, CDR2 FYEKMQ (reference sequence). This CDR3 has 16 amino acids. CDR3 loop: CASSPDWARVLYEQYF. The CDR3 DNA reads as TGTGCCAGCAGCCCCGATTGGGCGCGAGTGCTGTACGAGCAGTACTTC.

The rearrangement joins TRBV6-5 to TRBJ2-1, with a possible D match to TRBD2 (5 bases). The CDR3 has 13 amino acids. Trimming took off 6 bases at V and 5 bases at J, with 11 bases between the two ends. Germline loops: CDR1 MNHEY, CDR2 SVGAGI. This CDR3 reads CASRKLDHNEQFF. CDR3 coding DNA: TGTGCCAGCAGAAAACTAGACCACAATGAGCAGTTCTTC.

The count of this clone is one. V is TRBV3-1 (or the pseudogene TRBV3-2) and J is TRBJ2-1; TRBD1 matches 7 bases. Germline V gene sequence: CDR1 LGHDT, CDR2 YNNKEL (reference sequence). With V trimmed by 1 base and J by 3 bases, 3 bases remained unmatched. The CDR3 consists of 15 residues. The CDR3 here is CASSQVSGGYNEQFF. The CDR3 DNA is TGTGCCAGCAGCCAAGTATCAGGGGGCTACAATGAGCAGTTCTTC.

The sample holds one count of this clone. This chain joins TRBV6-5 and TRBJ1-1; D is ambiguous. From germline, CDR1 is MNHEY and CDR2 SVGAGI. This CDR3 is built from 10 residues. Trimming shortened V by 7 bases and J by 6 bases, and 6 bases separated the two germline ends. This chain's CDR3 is CASTEAEAFF. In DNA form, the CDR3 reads TGTGCCAGCACAGAGGCTGAAGCTTTCTTT.

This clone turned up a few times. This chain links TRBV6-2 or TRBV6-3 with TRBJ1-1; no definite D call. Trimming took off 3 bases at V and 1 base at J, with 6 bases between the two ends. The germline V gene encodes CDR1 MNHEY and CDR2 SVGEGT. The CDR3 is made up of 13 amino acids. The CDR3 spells CASSYRGNTEAFF. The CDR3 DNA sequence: TGTGCCAGCAGTTATCGGGGGAACACTGAAGCTTTCTTT.

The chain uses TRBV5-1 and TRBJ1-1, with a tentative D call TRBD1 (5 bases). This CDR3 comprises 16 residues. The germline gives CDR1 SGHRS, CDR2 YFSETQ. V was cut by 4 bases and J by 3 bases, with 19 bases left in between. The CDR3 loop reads CASSPGVQGRDTEAFF. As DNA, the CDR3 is TGCGCCAGCAGCCCCGGCGTGCAGGGTAGGGACACTGAAGCTTTCTTT. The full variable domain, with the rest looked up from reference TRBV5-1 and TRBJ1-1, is KAGVTQTPRYLIKTRGQQVTLSCSPISGHRSVSWYQQTPGQGLQFLFEYFSETQRNKGNFPGRFSGRQFSNSRSEMNVSTLELGDSALYLCASSPGVQGRDTEAFFGQGTRLTVV.

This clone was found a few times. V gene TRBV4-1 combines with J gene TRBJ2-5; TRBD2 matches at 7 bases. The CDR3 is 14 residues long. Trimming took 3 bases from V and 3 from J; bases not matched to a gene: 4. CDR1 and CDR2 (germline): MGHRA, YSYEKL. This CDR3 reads CASSHPAGEETQYF. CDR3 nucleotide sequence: TGCGCCAGCAGCCATCCTGCGGGGGAAGAGACCCAGTACTTC.

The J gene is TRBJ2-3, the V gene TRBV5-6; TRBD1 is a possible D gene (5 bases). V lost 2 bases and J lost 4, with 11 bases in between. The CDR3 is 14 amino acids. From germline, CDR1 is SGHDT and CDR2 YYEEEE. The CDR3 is CASSFGRVSDTQYF. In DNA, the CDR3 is TGTGCCAGCAGCTTTGGCAGGGTATCAGATACGCAGTATTTT.

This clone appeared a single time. CDR3 amino acids: CASSAPSVALNTEAFF. The DNA for the CDR3 is TGTGCCAGCAGCGCCCCCAGCGTAGCCCTGAACACTGAAGCTTTCTTT. The chain links TRBV9 to TRBJ1-1; D is ambiguous. V was clipped by 3 bases and J by 0 bases, with 15 bases between them. CDR3 length: 16 amino acids. Germline CDR1 and CDR2: SGDLS and YYNGEE.

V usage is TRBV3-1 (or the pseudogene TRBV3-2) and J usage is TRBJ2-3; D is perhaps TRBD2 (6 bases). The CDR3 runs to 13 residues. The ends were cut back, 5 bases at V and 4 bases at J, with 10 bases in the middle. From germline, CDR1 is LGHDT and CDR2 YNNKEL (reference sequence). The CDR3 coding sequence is TGTGCCAGCAGCACGGGACTTGCAGATACGCAGTATTTT. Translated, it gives CASSTGLADTQYF.

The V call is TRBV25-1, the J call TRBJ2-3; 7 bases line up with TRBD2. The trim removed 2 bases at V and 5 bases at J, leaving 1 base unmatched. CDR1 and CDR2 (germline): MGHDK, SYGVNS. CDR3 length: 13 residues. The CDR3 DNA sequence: TGTGCCAGCAGTGAAACTAGCGTAGATACGCAGTATTTT. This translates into CASSETSVDTQYF. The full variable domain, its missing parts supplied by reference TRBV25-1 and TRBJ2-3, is EADIYQTPRYLVIGTGKKITLECSQTMGHDKMYWYQQDPGMELHLIHYSYGVNSTEKGDLSSESTVSRIRTEHFPLTLESARPSHTSQYLCASSETSVDTQYFGPGTRLTVL.

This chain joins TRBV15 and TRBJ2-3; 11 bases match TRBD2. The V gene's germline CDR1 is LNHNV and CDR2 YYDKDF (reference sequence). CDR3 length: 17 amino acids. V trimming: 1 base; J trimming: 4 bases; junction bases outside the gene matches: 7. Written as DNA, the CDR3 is TGTGCCACCAGCAGAGGGGAACTAGCGGGAGTCGCAGATACGCAGTATTTT. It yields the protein CATSRGELAGVADTQYF.

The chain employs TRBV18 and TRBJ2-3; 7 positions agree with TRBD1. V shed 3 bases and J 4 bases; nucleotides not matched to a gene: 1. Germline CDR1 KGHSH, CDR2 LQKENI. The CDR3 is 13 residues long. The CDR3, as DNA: TGTGCCAGCTCACCGACAGGGCCAGATACGCAGTATTTT. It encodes CASSPTGPDTQYF.

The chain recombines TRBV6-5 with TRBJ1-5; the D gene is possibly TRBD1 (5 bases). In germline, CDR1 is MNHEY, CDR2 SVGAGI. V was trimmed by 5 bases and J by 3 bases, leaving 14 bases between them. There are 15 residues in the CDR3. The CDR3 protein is CASSPRQLFNQPQHF. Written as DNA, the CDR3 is TGTGCCAGCAGTCCGCGACAGCTGTTCAATCAGCCCCAGCATTTT.

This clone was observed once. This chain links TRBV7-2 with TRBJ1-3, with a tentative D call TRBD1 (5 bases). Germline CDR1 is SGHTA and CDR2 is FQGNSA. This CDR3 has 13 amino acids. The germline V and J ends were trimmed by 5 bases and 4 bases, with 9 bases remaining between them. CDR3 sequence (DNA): TGTGCCAGCAGCCCCAGGGCGGGAAACACCATATATTTT. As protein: CASSPRAGNTIYF.

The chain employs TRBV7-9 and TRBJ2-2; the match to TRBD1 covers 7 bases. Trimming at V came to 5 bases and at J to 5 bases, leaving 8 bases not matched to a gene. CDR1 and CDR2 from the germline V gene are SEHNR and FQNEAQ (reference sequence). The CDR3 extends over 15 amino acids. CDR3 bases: TGTGCCAGCAGCCAAGCCTTGACAGGGACCGGGGAGCTGTTTTTT. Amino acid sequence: CASSQALTGTGELFF.

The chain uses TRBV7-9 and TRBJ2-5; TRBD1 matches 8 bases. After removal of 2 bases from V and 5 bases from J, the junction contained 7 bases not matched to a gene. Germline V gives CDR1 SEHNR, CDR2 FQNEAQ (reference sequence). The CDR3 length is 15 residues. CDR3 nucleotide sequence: TGTGCCAGCAGCTTAAGGTCAGGGGGCGGTGAGACCCAGTACTTC. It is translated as CASSLRSGGGETQYF.

The CDR3 DNA sequence: TGTGCCATCAGTGAGTCGGGTGCGGGGTCGCGTTCTCGCGAGCAGTACTTC. Translating gives CAISESGAGSRSREQYF. V gene TRBV10-3 combines with J gene TRBJ2-7; maybe TRBD2 (6 bases). This CDR3 comprises 17 residues. CDR1 and CDR2 from the germline V gene are ENHRY and SYGVKD. V lost 0 bases and J lost 6, with 21 bases in between.

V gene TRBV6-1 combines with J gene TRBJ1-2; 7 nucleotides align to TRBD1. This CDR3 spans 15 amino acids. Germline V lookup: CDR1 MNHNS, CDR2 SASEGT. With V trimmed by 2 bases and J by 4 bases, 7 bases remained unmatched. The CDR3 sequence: CASSENRGKGYGYTF. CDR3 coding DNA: TGTGCCAGCAGTGAAAACAGGGGCAAAGGCTATGGCTACACCTTC.

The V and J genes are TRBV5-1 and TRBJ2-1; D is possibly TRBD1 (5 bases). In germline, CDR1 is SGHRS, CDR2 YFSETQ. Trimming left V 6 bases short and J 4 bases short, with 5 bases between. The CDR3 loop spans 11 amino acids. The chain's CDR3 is CASKGYNEQFF. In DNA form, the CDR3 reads TGCGCCAGCAAGGGGTACAATGAGCAGTTCTTC.

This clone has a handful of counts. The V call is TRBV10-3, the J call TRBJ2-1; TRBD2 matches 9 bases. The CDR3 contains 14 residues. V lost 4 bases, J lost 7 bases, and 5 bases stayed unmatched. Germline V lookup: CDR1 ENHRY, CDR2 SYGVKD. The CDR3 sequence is CAISVPGLANEQFF. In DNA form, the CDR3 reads TGTGCCATCAGTGTACCGGGACTAGCAAATGAGCAGTTCTTC.

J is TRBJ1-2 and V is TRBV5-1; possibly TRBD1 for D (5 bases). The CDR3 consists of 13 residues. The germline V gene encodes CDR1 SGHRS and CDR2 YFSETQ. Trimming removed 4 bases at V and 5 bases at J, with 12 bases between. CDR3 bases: TGCGCCAGCAGCCCGGACACCCATTATGGCTACACCTTC. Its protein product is CASSPDTHYGYTF.

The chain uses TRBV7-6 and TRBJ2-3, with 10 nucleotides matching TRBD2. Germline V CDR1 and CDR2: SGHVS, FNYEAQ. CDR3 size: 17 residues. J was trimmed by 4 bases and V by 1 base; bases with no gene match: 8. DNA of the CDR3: TGTGCCAGCAGCTTAGTTCTAGCGGGAGCATATGCAGATACGCAGTATTTT. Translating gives CASSLVLAGAYADTQYF.

This CDR3 reads CASSRTGKGDQPQHF. The CDR3, as DNA: TGTGCCAGCAGCAGGACAGGGAAGGGGGATCAGCCCCAGCATTTT. V and J are TRBV5-6 and TRBJ1-5; 8 positions agree with TRBD1. CDR3 length: 15 amino acids. Trimming took 4 bases from V and 5 from J; bases not matched to a gene: 8. Germline V gene sequence: CDR1 SGHDT, CDR2 YYEEEE.

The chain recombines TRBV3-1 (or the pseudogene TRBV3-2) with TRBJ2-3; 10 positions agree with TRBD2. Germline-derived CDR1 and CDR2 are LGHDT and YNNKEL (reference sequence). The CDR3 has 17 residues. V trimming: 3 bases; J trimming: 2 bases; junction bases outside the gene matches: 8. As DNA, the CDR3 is TGTGCCAGCAGCCATAGTCAGCGGGGGGGCGCCACAGATACGCAGTATTTT. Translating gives CASSHSQRGGATDTQYF.

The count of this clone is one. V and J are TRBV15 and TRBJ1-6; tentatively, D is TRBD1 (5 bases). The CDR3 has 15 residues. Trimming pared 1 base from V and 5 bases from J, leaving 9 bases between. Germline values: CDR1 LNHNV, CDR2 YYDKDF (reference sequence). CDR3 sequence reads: CATSRVDRNNSPLHF. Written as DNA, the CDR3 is TGTGCCACCAGCAGAGTTGACAGAAATAATTCACCCCTCCACTTT.

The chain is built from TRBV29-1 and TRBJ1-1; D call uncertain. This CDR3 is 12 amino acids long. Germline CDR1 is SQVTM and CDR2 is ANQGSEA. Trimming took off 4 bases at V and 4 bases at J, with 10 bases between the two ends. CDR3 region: CSVAGRGTEAFF. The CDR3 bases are TGCAGCGTTGCAGGTCGGGGCACTGAAGCTTTCTTT.

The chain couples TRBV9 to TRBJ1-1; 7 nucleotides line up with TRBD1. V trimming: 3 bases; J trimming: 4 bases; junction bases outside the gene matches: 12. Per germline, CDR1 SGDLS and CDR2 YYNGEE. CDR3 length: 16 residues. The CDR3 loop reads CASSEGTAHYGTEAFF. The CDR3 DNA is TGTGCCAGCAGCGAGGGGACAGCACACTACGGCACTGAAGCTTTCTTT.

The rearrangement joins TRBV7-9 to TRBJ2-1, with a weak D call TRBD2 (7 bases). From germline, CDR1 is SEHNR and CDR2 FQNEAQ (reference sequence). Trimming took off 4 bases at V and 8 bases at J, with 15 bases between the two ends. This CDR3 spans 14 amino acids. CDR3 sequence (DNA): TGTGCCAGCAGCTCTGGGAGGGGGACGGATGAGCAGTTCTTC. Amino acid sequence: CASSSGRGTDEQFF.